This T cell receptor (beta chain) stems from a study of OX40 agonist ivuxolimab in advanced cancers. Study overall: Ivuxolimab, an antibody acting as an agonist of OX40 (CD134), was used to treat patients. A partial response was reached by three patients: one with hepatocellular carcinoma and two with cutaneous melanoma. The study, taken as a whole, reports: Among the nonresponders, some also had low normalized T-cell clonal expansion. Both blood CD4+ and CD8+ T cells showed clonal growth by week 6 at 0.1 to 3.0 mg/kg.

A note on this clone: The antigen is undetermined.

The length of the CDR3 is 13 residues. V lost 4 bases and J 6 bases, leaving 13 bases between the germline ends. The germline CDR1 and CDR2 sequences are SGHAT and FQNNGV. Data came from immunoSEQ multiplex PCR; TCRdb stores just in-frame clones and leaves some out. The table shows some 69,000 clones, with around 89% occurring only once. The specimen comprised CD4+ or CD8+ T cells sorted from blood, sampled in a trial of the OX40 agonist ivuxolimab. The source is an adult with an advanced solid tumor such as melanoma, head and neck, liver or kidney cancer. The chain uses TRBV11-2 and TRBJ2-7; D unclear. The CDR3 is CASSSGFLTEQYF. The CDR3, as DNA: TGTGCCAGCAGCTCTGGGTTTCTGACCGAGCAGTACTTC.